Below are 2 T cell receptor beta chains sequenced from a single sample in a study of OX40 agonist ivuxolimab in advanced cancers. Method: immunoSEQ multiplex PCR; TCRdb's copy keeps in-frame clones and lacks some. Of approximately 52,000 clones in the sample, about four fifths were seen once. Sequenced material: CD4+ or CD8+ T cells sorted from blood, taken in a trial of the OX40 agonist ivuxolimab. Every receptor here comes from an adult with an advanced solid tumor such as melanoma, head and neck, liver or kidney cancer.

The chain employs TRBV29-1 and TRBJ2-7; D is undetermined. Per germline, CDR1 SQVTM and CDR2 ANQGSEA. Trimming took off 7 bases at V and 0 bases at J, with 7 bases between the two ends. CDR3 length equals 11 residues. Written as DNA, the CDR3 is TGCAGCGGGGCAAACTCCTACGAGCAGTACTTC. This sequence encodes CSGANSYEQYF.

V gene TRBV7-9 combines with J gene TRBJ1-5; perhaps TRBD1 as D (5 bases). The CDR3 consists of 12 residues. CDR1 SEHNR and CDR2 FQNEAQ come from the germline V gene (reference sequence). V was cut by 7 bases and J by 8 bases, with 12 bases left in between. The CDR3 loop reads CASNGGIEPQHF. For the CDR3, the DNA is TGTGCCAGCAATGGGGGGATTGAGCCCCAGCATTTT.